This T cell receptor beta chain was sequenced in a study of shared clonotypes between healthy human individuals. Concerning this clone: Its antigen is still unknown.

Findings and caveats of the study: It was observed that approximately 5% of naive CD4 clonotypes were shared across a handful of donors. Genetic and exposure-history diversity was limited by the few donors.

Terminally differentiated effector memory CD45RA+ cells were excluded from the naive CD8 cells, which were CD45RO-negative and positively selected for CCR7. CDR1 is LNHDA, CDR2 SQIVND, per germline (reference sequence). The CDR3 consists of 16 residues. V lost 7 bases and J lost 5; bases outside the gene matches: 14. At the deep level, the assay was run. The authors loaded approximately 220 ng DNA, 25,000 to 30,000 T cell genomes, into sorted-subset replicate PCRs. Here immunoSEQ multiplex PCR was the method, and the copy in TCRdb shows in-frame clones only, minus some. This table holds around 2.1 million clones, about 92% found once.

What was sequenced was naive CD8+ T cells from PBMCs. V and J are TRBV19 and TRBJ2-1; 7 bases align to TRBD2. This clonotype originated in a man in his late teens or twenties in good health. Some clones in this sample may be carry-over from other donors' samples. CDR3 loop: CASTPLVQGGDNEQFF. CDR3 coding DNA: TGTGCCAGTACCCCTCTCGTGCAGGGAGGGGACAATGAGCAGTTCTTC.